One sample yielded the 8 T cell receptor beta chains listed below, sequenced in a study of T cells of healthy individuals. TCRdb re-called the 5' RACE reads through MiXCR, storing one row per CDR3 protein. The sample holds 63,000 or so distinct CDR3 sequences; around 15% are singletons and the top ten take less than 6%. Source of these receptors: a human donor in good health.

The chain joins TRBV11-2 to TRBJ2-2, with TRBD1 matching over 7 bases. J gave up 2 bases and V 0 bases, and 9 bases lay outside the gene matches. Germline CDR1 is SGHAT and CDR2 is FQNNGV. This CDR3 contains 18 residues. The CDR3, as DNA: TGTGCCAGCAGCTTAGAGGCCCCCGGGACAGCCAACACCGGGGAGCTGTTTTTT. This codes for CASSLEAPGTANTGELFF.

This clonotype came up many times. The chain uses TRBV20-1 and TRBJ1-2; the D gene is possibly TRBD1 (5 bases). Germline-derived CDR1 and CDR2 are DFQATT and SNEGSKA (reference sequence). Trimming cost V 5 bases and J 6 bases, with 25 bases left between them. The CDR3 totals 16 residues. DNA for the CDR3: TGCAGTGCTTTCCTACCCCTGGTGAGGGGTACGGATGGCTACACCTTC. Its protein is CSAFLPLVRGTDGYTF.

This clonotype was seen only a few times. The DNA of the CDR3 is TGTGCCAGCAGCCAAGGAGACGGGGGGCGCGTAGAGACCCAGTACTTC. This gives the protein CASSQGDGGRVETQYF. The chain uses TRBV3-1 and TRBJ2-5, with D possibly TRBD2 on 7 matching bases. The CDR3 extends over 16 amino acids. From germline, CDR1 is LGHDT and CDR2 YNNKEL (reference sequence). V lost 1 base and J 4 bases, leaving 16 bases between the germline ends.

J is TRBJ2-7 and V is TRBV4-3; D not certain. V was shortened by 3 bases and J by 3 bases, with 12 bases between the two germline ends. CDR3 size: 14 residues. Germline-derived CDR1 and CDR2 are LGHNA and YSLEER. The CDR3 sequence: CASSHELLYYEQYF. CDR3 nucleotide sequence: TGCGCCAGCAGCCACGAGCTCCTCTACTACGAGCAGTACTTC.

The chain carries TRBV9 and TRBJ2-7; D gene ambiguous. From germline, CDR1 is SGDLS and CDR2 YYNGEE. The CDR3 spans 13 residues. V shed 2 bases and J shed 0 bases, with 6 bases lying between them. This chain's CDR3 is CASSVGDSYEQYF. The CDR3 DNA is TGTGCCAGCAGCGTGGGTGACTCCTACGAGCAGTACTTC.

This clonotype appeared many times. The V gene is TRBV7-6, the J gene TRBJ1-1; D gene unclear. This CDR3 is built from 15 residues. Germline CDR1 and CDR2: SGHVS and FNYEAQ. With 2 bases removed from V and 4 bases from J, the gap between germline ends came to 14 bases. CDR3 sequence reads: CASSLNGVGSTEAFF. The CDR3 DNA reads as TGTGCCAGCAGCTTAAATGGGGTCGGTAGCACTGAAGCTTTCTTT.

This clonotype was detected a few times. This chain uses TRBV28 with TRBJ2-3; D remains ambiguous. The germline V gene has CDR1 MDHEN and CDR2 SYDVKM. CDR3 length: 15 amino acids. The V end was cut by 1 base, the J end by 0 bases, with 8 bases between. CDR3 DNA sequence: TGTGCCAGCAGTTTATTCGGGCAGAGCACAGATACGCAGTATTTT. Translated, it gives CASSLFGQSTDTQYF.

To note about this clonotype: A read error is possible here, since a much larger clone lies one base away. This chain links TRBV7-2 with TRBJ2-2, with 8 positions matching TRBD2. The V gene's germline CDR1 is SGHTA and CDR2 FQGNSA. CDR3 length: 15 residues. The CDR3 DNA reads as TGTGCCAACAGCTTCGGGAGGGCTGGAAACGGGGAGCTGTTTTTT. Encoded protein: CANSFGRAGNGELFF.